Following are 10 T cell receptor beta chains from one sample sequenced in a study of cytomegalovirus exposure and HLA in healthy donors listed by TCRdb under 2017. To prepare the library, the immunoSEQ multiplex PCR assay was applied. The multiplex PCR relied on a mix of 60 forward primers for TCR Vbeta segments and 13 reverse primers for TCR Jbeta segments. TCRdb carries this immuneACCESS record with in-frame sequences only. Its versions omit some clonotypes, under half of them owing to an unresolved V gene in the studies checked, with the rest unexplained. This sample is represented by more than 100,000 clones; roughly 80% of them were singletons. Of the sample, 30% is held by the ten largest clones. Specimen: PBMCs. The receptors were gathered from a man aged 55 to 70 in good health and CMV-seropositive.

This clone was seen only a few times. J is TRBJ2-1 and V is TRBV2; the match to TRBD2 covers 12 bases. Germline-derived CDR1 and CDR2 are SNHLY and FYNNEI. The CDR3 has 17 residues. Losses at the gene ends were 7 bases for V and 7 bases for J; bases not matched to a gene: 14. CDR3: CASKSPRLAGGGNEQFF. The DNA of the CDR3 is TGTGCCAGCAAATCACCACGCCTAGCGGGAGGGGGTAATGAGCAGTTCTTC.

This clone was picked up one time. The chain couples TRBV5-4 to TRBJ1-1; TRBD1 might be the D (5 bases). CDR1 SGHNT and CDR2 YYREEE come from the germline V gene (reference sequence). Trimming pared 5 bases from V and 1 base from J, leaving 12 bases between. The CDR3 sequence is 14 residues long. CDR3 protein: CASRSGVENTEAFF. The DNA for the CDR3 is TGTGCCAGCAGGTCGGGGGTGGAGAACACTGAAGCTTTCTTT.

This chain uses TRBV5-1 with TRBJ2-1; 12 bases fit TRBD2. CDR1 and CDR2 from the germline V gene are SGHRS and YFSETQ. V shed 3 bases, J shed 8 bases, and the junction held 6 bases outside the gene matches. The CDR3 extends over 15 amino acids. CDR3 coding DNA: TGCGCCAGCAGCTCTCGACTAGCGGGGGTGGATGAGCAGTTCTTC. As protein: CASSSRLAGVDEQFF.

This rearrangement joins TRBV28 to TRBJ2-6; perhaps TRBD1 as D (6 bases). The germline gives CDR1 MDHEN, CDR2 SYDVKM. The V end lost 7 bases, the J end lost 1 base, and 23 bases lay between the germline ends. The CDR3 spans 19 residues. In DNA, the CDR3 is TGTGCCAGCACCACGATCCAGGGGCGACAACATTCTGGGGCCAACGTCCTGACTTTC. This gives the protein CASTTIQGRQHSGANVLTF.

V usage is TRBV9 and J usage is TRBJ1-1, with 8 bases matching TRBD1. The germline CDR1 and CDR2 sequences are SGDLS and YYNGEE. The junction had 7 bases not matched to a gene; V was cut back by 3 bases and J by 6 bases. CDR3 size: 14 residues. The CDR3 sequence is CASSGGQGRPEAFF. The CDR3 region has the DNA TGTGCCAGCAGCGGAGGACAGGGTCGGCCTGAAGCTTTCTTT.

Comments on this clone: The sample has other DNA sequences that encode this CDR3 too. The V and J genes are TRBV18 and TRBJ1-1; D uncertain. The V gene lost 6 bases and the J gene lost 1 base, with 9 bases spanning the gap. The CDR3 has 13 residues. Germline loops: CDR1 KGHSH, CDR2 LQKENI. Written as DNA, the CDR3 is TGTGCCAGCTCGCTCAGTGGGAACACTGAAGCTTTCTTT. Protein product: CASSLSGNTEAFF.

This chain connects TRBV2 to TRBJ2-1; TRBD2 agrees at 13 bases. This CDR3 spans 16 amino acids. V lost 4 bases, J lost 9 bases, and 9 bases stayed unmatched. In germline, CDR1 is SNHLY, CDR2 FYNNEI. The CDR3 DNA follows: TGTGCCAGCAGTGCAGGGACTAGCGGGATCCGGGGTGAGCAGTTCTTC. Protein: CASSAGTSGIRGEQFF.

The chain joins TRBV2 to TRBJ1-2; D not certain. With 4 bases removed from V and 6 bases from J, the gap between germline ends came to 15 bases. This CDR3 has 14 residues. Germline CDR1 SNHLY, CDR2 FYNNEI. For the CDR3, the DNA is TGTGCCAGCAGTGTGGAGGGCAGGCTGGATGGCTACACCTTC. This sequence encodes CASSVEGRLDGYTF. Full variable domain (remainder filled in from reference TRBV2 and TRBJ1-2): EPEVTQTPSHQVTQMGQEVILRCVPISNHLYFYWYRQILGQKVEFLVSFYNNEISEKSEIFDDQFSVERPDGSNFTLKIRSTKLEDSAMYFCASSVEGRLDGYTFGSGTRLTVV.

A word on this clone: A read error may account for a junction end that differs from germline. The same CDR3 can be traced to other DNA sequences in this sample. The chain uses TRBV6-1 and TRBJ1-2; 9 bases line up with TRBD1. Per the germline V gene, CDR1 is MNHNS and CDR2 is SASEGT. This CDR3 has 14 residues. CDR3 nucleotides: TGTGCTAGCAGTTCCTGGGACAGGGAAGGTGGCTACACCTTC. This codes for CASSSWDREGGYTF.

The J gene is TRBJ2-1, the V gene TRBV9; 7 bases align to TRBD1. V shed 3 bases, J shed 3 bases, and the junction held 6 bases outside the gene matches. Germline CDR1 and CDR2: SGDLS and YYNGEE. This CDR3 is built from 15 residues. CDR3 sequence: CASSAGTDLYNEQFF. Written as DNA, the CDR3 is TGTGCCAGCAGCGCCGGGACAGACCTCTACAATGAGCAGTTCTTC. The variable domain in full, with the rest retrieved from reference TRBV9 and TRBJ2-1, is DSGVTQTPKHLITATGQRVTLRCSPRSGDLSVYWYQQSLDQGLQFLIQYYNGEERAKGNILERFSAQQFPDLHSELNLSSLELGDSALYFCASSAGTDLYNEQFFGPGTRLTVL.